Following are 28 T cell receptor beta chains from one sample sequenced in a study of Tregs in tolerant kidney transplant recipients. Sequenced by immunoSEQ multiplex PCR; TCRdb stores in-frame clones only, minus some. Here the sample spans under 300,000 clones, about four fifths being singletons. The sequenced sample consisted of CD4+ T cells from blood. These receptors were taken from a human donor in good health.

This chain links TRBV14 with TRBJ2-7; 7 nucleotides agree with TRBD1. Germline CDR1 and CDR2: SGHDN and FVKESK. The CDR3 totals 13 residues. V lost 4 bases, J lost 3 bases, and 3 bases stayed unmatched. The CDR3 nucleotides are TGTGCCAGCAGCCCCGGACAGGTCTACGAGCAGTACTTC. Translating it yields CASSPGQVYEQYF. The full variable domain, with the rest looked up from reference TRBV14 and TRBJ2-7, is EAGVTQFPSHSVIEKGQTVTLRCDPISGHDNLYWYRRVMGKEIKFLLHFVKESKQDESGMPNNRFLAERTGGTYSTLKVQPAELEDSGVYFCASSPGQVYEQYFGPGTRLTVT.

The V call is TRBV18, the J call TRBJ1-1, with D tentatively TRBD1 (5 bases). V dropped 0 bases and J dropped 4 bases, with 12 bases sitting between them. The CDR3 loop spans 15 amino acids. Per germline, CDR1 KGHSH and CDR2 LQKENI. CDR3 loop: CASSPPSGVGTEAFF. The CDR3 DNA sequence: TGTGCCAGCTCACCACCGTCGGGGGTGGGCACTGAAGCTTTCTTT.

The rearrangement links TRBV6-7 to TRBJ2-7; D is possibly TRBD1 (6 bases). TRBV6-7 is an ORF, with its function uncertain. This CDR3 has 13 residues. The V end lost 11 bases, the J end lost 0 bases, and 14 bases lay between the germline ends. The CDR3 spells CALRDTCSYEQYF. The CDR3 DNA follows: TGTGCCCTTAGGGACACCTGCTCCTACGAGCAGTACTTC.

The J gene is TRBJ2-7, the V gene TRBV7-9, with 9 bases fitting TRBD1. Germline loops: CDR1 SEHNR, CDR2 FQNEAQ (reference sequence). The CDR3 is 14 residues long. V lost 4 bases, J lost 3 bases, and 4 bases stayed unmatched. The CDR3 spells CASSSRQGGYEQYF. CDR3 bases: TGTGCCAGCAGCTCTCGACAGGGGGGCTACGAGCAGTACTTC.

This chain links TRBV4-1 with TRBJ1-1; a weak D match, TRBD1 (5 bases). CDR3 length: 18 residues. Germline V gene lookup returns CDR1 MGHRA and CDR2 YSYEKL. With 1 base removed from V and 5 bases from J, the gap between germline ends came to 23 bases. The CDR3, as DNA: TGCGCCAGCAGCCAAGTGTATCGGGGGAAGGGCCTGGGGACTGAAGCTTTCTTT. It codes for CASSQVYRGKGLGTEAFF.

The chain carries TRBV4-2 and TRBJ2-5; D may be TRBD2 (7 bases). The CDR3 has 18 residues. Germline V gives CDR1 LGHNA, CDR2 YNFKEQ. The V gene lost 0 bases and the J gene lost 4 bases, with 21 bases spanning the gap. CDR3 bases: TGTGCCAGCAGCCAAGAGCCTGGGGGGCTAGCGGCGGGAGAGACCCAGTACTTC. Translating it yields CASSQEPGGLAAGETQYF.

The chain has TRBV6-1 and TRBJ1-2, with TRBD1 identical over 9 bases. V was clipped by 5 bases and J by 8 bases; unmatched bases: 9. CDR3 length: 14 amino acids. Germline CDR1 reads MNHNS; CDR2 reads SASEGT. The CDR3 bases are TGTGCCAGCAGTAGACCTGGACAGGGGACGGGCTACACCTTC. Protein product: CASSRPGQGTGYTF.

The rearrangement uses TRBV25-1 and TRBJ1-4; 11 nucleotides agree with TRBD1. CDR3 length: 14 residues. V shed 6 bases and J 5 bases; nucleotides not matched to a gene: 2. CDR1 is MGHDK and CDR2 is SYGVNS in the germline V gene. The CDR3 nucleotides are TGTGCCAGCAGGGGGGACAGGGGGAATGAAAAACTGTTTTTT. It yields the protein CASRGDRGNEKLFF.

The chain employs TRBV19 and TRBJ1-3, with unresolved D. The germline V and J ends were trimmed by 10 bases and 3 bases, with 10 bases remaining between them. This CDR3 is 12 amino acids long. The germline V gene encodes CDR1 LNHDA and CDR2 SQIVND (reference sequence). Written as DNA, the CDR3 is TGTGCCACCCAGTCGGATGGAAACACCATATATTTT. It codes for CATQSDGNTIYF.

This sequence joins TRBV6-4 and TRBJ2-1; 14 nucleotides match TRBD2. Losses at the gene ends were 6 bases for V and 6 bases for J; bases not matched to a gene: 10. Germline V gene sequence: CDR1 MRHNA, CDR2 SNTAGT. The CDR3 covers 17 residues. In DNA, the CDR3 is TGTGCCAGCAGGCCCGGACTAGCGGGAGGACATGTCAATGAGCAGTTCTTC. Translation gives CASRPGLAGGHVNEQFF.

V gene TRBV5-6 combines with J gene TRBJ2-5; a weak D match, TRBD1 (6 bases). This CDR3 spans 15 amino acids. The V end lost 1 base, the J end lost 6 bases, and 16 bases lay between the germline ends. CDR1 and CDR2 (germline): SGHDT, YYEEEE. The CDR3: CASSLWTARGKTQYF. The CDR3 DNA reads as TGTGCCAGCAGCTTGTGGACAGCCCGGGGAAAGACCCAGTACTTC. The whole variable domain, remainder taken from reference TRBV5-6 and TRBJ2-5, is DAGVTQSPTHLIKTRGQQVTLRCSPKSGHDTVSWYQQALGQGPQFIFQYYEEEERQRGNFPDRFSGHQFPNYSSELNVNALLLGDSALYLCASSLWTARGKTQYFGPGTRLLVL.

This CDR3 reads CASSAGWTSVTYEQYF. The CDR3 nucleotides read TGTGCCAGCAGCGCTGGCTGGACTAGCGTTACCTACGAGCAGTACTTC. This chain uses TRBV7-2 with TRBJ2-7; 9 nucleotides line up with TRBD2. V was pared by 5 bases and J by 2 bases, with 10 bases of the junction left unmatched. The CDR3 has 16 residues. The V gene's germline CDR1 is SGHTA and CDR2 FQGNSA. Full variable domain (missing parts from reference TRBV7-2 and TRBJ2-7): GAGVSQSPSNKVTEKGKDVELRCDPISGHTALYWYRQSLGQGLEFLIYFQGNSAPDKSGLPSDRFSAERTGGSVSTLTIQRTQQEDSAVYLCASSAGWTSVTYEQYFGPGTRLTVT.

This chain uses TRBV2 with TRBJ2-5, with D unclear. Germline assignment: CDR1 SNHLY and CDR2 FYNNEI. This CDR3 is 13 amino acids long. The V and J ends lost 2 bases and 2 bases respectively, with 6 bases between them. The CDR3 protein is CASSEYRQETQYF. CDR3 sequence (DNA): TGTGCCAGCAGTGAATACAGACAAGAGACCCAGTACTTC.

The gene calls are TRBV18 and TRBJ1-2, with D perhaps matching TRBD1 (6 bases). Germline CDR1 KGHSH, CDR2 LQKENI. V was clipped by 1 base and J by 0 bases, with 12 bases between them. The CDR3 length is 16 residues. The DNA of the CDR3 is TGTGCCAGCTCACCACTGGCACAGGGACCTAACTATGGCTACACCTTC. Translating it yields CASSPLAQGPNYGYTF.

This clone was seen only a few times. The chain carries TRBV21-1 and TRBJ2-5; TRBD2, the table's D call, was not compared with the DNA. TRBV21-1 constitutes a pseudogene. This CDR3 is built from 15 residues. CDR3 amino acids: CASSKIPLKLGTQYF. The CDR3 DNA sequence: TGTGCCAGCAGCAAAATTCCTTTAAAACTAGGGACCCAGTACTTC.

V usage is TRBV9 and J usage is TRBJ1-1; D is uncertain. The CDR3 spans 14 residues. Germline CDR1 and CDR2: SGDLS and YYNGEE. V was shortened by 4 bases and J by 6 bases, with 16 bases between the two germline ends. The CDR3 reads CASSFSPGTSEAFF. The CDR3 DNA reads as TGTGCCAGCAGCTTCTCCCCGGGAACCTCTGAAGCTTTCTTT.

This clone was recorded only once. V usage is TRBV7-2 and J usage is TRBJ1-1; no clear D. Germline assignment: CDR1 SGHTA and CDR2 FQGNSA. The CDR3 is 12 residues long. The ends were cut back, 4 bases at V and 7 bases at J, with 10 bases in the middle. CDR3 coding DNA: TGTGCCAGCAGCTCGTGGCGTAGTGAAGCTTTCTTT. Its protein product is CASSSWRSEAFF.

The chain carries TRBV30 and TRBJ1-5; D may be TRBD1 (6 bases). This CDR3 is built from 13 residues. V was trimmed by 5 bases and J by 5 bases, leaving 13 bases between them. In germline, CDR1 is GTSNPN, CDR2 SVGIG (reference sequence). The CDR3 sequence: CAWGAQGDQPQHF. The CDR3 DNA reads TGTGCCTGGGGGGCACAGGGAGATCAGCCCCAGCATTTT.

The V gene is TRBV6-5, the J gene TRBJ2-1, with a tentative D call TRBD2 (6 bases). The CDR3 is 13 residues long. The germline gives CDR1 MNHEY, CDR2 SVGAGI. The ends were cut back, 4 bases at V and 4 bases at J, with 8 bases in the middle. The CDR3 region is CASSFRGYNEQFF. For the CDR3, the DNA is TGTGCCAGCAGTTTCCGGGGGTACAATGAGCAGTTCTTC.

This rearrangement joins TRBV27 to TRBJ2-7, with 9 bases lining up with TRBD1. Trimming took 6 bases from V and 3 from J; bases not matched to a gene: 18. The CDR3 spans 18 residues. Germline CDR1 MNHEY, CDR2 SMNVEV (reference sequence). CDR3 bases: TGTGCCAGCAGAACCCGACAGGGGGGAGGAAAGGCGTTCTACGAGCAGTACTTC. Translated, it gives CASRTRQGGGKAFYEQYF.

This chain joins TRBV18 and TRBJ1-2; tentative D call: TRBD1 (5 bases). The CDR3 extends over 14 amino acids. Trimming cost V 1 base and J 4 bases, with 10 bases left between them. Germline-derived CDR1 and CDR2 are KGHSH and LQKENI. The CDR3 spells CASSPQKQGYGYTF. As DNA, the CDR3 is TGTGCCAGCTCACCACAGAAGCAGGGCTATGGCTACACCTTC. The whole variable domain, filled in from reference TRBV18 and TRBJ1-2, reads NAGVMQNPRHLVRRRGQEARLRCSPMKGHSHVYWYRQLPEEGLKFMVYLQKENIIDESGMPKERFSAEFPKEGPSILRIQQVVRGDSAAYFCASSPQKQGYGYTFGSGTRLTVV.

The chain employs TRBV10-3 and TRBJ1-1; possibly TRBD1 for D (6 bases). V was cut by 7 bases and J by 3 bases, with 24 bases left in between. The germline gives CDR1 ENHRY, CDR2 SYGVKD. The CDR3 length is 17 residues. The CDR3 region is CAIMPHGGAYQDTEAFF. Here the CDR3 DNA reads TGTGCCATCATGCCGCACGGGGGCGCGTACCAGGACACTGAAGCTTTCTTT.

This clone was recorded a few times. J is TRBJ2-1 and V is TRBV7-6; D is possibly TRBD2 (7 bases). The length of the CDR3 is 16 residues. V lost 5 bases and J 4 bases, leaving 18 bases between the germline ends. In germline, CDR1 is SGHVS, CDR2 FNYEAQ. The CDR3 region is CASSRAGAGTYNEQFF. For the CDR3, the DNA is TGTGCCAGCAGCCGCGCGGGGGCGGGCACTTACAATGAGCAGTTCTTC.

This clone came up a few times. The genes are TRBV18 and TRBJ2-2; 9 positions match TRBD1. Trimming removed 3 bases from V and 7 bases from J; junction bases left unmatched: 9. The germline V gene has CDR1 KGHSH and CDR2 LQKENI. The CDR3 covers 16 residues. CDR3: CASSPGTGKGGGELFF. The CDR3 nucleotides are TGTGCCAGCTCACCCGGGACAGGGAAAGGAGGCGGGGAGCTGTTTTTT.

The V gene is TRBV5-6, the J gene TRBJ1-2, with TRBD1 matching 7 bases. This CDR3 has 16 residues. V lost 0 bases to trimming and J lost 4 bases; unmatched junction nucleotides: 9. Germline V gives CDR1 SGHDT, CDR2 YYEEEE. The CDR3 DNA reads TGTGCCAGCAGCTTGGCCGCTACCGGGACAGCCTATGGCTACACCTTC. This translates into CASSLAATGTAYGYTF.

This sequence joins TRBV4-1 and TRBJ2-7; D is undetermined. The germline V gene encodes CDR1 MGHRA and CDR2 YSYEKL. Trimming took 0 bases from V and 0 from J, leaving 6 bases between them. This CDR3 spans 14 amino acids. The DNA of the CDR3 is TGCGCCAGCAGCCAAGATTGGAGCTCCTACGAGCAGTACTTC. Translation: CASSQDWSSYEQYF.

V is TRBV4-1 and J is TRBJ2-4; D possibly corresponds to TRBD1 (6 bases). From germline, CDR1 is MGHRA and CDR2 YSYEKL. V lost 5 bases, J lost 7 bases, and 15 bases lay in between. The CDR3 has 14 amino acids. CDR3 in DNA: TGCGCCAGCAGCGGATACGACAGGTTGAACATTCAGTACTTC. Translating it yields CASSGYDRLNIQYF.

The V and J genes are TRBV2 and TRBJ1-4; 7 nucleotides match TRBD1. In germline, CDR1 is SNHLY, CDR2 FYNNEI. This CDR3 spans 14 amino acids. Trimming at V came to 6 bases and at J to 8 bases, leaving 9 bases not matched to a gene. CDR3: CASRIGQVSEKLFF. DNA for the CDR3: TGTGCCAGCAGAATCGGACAGGTATCCGAAAAACTGTTTTTT.